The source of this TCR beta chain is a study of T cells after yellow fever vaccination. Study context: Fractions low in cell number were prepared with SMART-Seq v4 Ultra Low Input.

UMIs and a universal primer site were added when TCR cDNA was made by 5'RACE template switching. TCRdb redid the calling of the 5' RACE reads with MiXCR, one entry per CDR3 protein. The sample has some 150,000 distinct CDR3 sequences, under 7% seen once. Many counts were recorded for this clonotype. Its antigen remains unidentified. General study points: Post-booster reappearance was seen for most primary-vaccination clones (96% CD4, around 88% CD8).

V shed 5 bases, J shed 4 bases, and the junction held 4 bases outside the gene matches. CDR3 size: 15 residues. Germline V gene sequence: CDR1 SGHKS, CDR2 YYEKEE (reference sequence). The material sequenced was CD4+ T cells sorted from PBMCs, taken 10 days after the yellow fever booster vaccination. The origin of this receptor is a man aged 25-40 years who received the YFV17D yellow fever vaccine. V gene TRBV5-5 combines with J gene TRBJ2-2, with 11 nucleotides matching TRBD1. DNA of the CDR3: TGTGCCAGCAGTGGACAGGGGGCGGTCACCGGGGAGCTGTTTTTT. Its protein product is CASSGQGAVTGELFF.